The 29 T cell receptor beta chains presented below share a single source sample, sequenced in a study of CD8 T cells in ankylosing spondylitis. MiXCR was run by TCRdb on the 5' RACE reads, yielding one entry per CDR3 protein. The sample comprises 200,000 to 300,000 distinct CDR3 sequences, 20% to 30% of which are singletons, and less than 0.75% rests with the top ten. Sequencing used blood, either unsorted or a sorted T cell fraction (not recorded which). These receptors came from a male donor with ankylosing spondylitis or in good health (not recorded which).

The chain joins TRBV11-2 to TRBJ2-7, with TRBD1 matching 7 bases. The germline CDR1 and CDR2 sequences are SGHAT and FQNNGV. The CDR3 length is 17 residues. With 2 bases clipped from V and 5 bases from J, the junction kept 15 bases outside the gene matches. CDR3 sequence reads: CASSLIPRDSRNNEQYF. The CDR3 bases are TGTGCCAGCAGCTTAATCCCACGGGACAGCAGAAACAACGAGCAGTACTTC.

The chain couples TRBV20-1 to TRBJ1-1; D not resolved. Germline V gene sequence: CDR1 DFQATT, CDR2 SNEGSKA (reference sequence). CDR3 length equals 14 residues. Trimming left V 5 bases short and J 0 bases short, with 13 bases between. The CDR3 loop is CSALLGSMNTEAFF. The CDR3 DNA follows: TGCAGTGCTCTCTTGGGGTCGATGAACACTGAAGCTTTCTTT.

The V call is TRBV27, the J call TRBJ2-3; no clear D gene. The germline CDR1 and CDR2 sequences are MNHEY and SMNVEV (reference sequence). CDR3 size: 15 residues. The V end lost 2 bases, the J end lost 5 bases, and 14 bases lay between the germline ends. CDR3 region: CASSLRGVNRDTQYF. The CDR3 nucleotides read TGTGCCAGCAGTTTACGTGGGGTGAATAGAGATACGCAGTATTTT.

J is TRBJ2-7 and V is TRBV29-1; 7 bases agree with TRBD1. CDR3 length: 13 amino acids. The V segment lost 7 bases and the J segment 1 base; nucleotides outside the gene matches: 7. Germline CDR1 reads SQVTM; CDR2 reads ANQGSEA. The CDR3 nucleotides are TGCAGCGGGATACTACAGGGGTCCTACGAGCAGTACTTC. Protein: CSGILQGSYEQYF.

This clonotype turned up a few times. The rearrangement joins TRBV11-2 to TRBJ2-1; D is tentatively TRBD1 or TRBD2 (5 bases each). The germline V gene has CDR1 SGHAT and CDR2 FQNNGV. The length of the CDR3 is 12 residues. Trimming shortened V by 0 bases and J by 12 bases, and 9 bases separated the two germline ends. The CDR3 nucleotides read TGTGCCAGCAGCTTAGACAGGGCGGGGCAGTTCTTC. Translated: CASSLDRAGQFF.

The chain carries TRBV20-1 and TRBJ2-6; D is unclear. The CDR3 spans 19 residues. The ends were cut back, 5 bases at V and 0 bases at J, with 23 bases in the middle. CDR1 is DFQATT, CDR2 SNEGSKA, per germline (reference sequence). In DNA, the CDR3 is TGCAGTGCTGTAGGCTTCGGGCAGGTCTCGTCCTCTGGGGCCAACGTCCTGACTTTC. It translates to CSAVGFGQVSSSGANVLTF.

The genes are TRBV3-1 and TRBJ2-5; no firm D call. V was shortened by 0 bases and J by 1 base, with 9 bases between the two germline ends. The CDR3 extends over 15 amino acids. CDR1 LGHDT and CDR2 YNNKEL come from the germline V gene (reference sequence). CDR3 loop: CASSQDLNSQETQYF. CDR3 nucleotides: TGTGCCAGCAGCCAAGATCTAAACAGCCAAGAGACCCAGTACTTC.

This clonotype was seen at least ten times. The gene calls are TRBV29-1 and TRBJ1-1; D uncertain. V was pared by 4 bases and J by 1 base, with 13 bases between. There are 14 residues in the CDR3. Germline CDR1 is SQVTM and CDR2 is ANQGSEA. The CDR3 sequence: CSVGLQVTNTEAFF. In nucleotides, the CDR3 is TGCAGCGTTGGACTGCAGGTCACGAACACTGAAGCTTTCTTT.

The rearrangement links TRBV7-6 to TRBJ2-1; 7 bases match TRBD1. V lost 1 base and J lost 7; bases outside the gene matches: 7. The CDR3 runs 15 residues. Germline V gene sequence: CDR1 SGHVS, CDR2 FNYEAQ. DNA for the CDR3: TGTGCCAGCAGCTTAGGAGGGGGCCTAGGTAATGAGCAGTTCTTC. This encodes CASSLGGGLGNEQFF.

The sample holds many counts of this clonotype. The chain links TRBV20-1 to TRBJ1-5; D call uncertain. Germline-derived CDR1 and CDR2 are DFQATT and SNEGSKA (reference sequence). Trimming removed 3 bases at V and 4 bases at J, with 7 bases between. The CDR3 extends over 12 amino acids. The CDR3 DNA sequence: TGCAGTGCTAGGACGGTTAATCAGCCCCAGCATTTT. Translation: CSARTVNQPQHF.

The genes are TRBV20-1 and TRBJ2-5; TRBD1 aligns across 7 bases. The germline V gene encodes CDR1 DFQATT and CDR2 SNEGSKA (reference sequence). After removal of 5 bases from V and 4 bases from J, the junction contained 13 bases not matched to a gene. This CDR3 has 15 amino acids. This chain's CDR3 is CSAPSAGAGGETQYF. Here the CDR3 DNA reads TGCAGTGCTCCCTCAGCTGGGGCAGGGGGAGAGACCCAGTACTTC.

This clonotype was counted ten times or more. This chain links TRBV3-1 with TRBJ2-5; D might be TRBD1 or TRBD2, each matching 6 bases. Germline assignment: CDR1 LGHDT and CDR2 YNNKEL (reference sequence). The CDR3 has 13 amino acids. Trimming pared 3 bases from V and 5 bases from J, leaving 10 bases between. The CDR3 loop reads CASSHEGGETQYF. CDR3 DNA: TGTGCCAGCAGCCATGAGGGGGGTGAGACCCAGTACTTC.

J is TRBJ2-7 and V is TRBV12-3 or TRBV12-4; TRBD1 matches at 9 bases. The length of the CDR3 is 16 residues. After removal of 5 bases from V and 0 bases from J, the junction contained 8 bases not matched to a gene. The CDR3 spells CASSLRTGAHSYEQYF. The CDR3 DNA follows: TGTGCCAGCAGTCTAAGGACAGGGGCTCACTCCTACGAGCAGTACTTC.

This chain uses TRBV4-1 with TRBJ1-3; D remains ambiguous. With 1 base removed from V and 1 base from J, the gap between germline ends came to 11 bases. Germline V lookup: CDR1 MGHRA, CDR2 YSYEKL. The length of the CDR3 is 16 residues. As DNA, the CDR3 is TGCGCCAGCAGCCAAGGGAACAGACAATCTGGAAACACCATATATTTT. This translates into CASSQGNRQSGNTIYF.

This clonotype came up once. The CDR3 spells CASSLGPGMETQYF. CDR3 nucleotide sequence: TGTGCCAGCAGCTTGGGCCCAGGGATGGAGACCCAGTACTTC. The chain recombines TRBV7-3 with TRBJ2-5; tentatively, D is TRBD1 (5 bases). The CDR3 has 14 residues. The ends were cut back, 3 bases at V and 5 bases at J, with 13 bases in the middle. The germline gives CDR1 SGHTA, CDR2 FQGTGA.

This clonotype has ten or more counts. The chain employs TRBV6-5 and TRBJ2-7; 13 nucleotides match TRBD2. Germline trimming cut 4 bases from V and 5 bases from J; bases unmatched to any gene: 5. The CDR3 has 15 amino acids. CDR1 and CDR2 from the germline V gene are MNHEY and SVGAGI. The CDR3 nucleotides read TGTGCCAGCAGTTCCCTGGGACTAGCGGGAAACGAGCAGTACTTC. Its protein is CASSSLGLAGNEQYF.

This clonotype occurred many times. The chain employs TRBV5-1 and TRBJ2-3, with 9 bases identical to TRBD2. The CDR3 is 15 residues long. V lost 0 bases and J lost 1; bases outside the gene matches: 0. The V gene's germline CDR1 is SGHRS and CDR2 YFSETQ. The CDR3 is CASSLGLAGTDTQYF. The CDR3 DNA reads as TGCGCCAGCAGCTTGGGACTAGCGGGCACAGATACGCAGTATTTT.

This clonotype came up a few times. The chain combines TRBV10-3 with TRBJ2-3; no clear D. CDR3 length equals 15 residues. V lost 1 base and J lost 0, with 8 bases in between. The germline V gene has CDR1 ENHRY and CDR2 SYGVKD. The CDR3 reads CAISEFSSSTDTQYF. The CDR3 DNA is TGTGCCATCAGTGAGTTCTCCAGTAGCACAGATACGCAGTATTTT.

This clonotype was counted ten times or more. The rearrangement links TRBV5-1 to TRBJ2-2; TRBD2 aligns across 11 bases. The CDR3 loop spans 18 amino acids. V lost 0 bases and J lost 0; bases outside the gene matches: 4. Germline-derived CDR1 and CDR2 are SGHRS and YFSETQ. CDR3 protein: CASSLGLAGPANTGELFF. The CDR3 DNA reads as TGCGCCAGCAGCTTGGGACTAGCGGGGCCCGCGAACACCGGGGAGCTGTTTTTT.

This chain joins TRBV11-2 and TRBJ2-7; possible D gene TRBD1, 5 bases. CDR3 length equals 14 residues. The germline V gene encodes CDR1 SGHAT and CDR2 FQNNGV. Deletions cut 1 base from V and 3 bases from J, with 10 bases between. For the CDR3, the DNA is TGTGCCAGCAGCTTAGGAACAGGAAACTACGAGCAGTACTTC. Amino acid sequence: CASSLGTGNYEQYF.

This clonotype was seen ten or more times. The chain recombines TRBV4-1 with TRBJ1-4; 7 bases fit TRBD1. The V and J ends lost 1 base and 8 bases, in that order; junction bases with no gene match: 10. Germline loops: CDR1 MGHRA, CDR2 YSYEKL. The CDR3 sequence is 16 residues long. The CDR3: CASSQGTAGGAEKLFF. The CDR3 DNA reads TGCGCCAGCAGCCAAGGGACGGCAGGGGGAGCAGAAAAACTGTTTTTT.

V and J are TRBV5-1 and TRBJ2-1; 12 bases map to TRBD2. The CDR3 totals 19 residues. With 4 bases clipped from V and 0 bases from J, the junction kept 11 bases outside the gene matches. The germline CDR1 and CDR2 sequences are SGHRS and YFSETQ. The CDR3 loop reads CASSDPLAGGYSSYNEQFF. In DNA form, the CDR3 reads TGCGCCAGCAGCGATCCGCTAGCGGGGGGGTATTCCTCCTACAATGAGCAGTTCTTC.

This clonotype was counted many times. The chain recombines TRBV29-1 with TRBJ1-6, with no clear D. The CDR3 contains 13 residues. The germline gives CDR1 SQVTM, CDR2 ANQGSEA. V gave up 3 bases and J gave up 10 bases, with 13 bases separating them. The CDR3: CSVEENGGSPLHF. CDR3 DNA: TGCAGCGTTGAGGAAAATGGAGGATCACCCCTCCACTTT. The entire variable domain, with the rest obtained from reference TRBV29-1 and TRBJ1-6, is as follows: SAVISQKPSRDICQRGTSLTIQCQVDSQVTMMFWYRQQPGQSLTLIATANQGSEATYESGFVIDKFPISRPNLTFSTLTVSNMSPEDSSIYLCSVEENGGSPLHFGNGTRLTVT.

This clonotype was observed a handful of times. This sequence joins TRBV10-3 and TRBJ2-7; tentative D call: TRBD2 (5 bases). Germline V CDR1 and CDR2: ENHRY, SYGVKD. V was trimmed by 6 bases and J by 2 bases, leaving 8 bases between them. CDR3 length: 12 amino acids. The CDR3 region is CAISPGTYEQYF. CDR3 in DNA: TGTGCCATCAGCCCGGGAACCTACGAGCAGTACTTC.

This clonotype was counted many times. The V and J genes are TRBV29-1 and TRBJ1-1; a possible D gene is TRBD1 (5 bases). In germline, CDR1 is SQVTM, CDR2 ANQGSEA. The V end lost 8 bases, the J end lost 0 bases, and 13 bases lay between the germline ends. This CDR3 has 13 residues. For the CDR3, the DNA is TGCAGCTCCCGAGGGGTCATGAACACTGAAGCTTTCTTT. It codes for CSSRGVMNTEAFF.

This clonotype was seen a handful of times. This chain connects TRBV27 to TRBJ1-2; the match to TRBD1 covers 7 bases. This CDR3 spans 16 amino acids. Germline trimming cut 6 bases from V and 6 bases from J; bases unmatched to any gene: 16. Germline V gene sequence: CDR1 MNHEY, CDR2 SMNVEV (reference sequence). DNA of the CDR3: TGTGCCAGCAGCCGGGACAGACCACGATCGAGGGATGGCTACACCTTC. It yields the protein CASSRDRPRSRDGYTF.

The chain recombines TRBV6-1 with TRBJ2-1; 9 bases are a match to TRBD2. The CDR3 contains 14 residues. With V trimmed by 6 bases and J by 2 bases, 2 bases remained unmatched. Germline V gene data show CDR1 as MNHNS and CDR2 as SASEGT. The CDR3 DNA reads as TGTGCCAGCAGACGCGGGGGGGCCTACAATGAGCAGTTCTTC. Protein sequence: CASRRGGAYNEQFF.

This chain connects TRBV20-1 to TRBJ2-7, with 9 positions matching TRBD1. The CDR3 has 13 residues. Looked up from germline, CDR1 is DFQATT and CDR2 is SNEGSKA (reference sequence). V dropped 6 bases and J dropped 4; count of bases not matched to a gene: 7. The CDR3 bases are TGCAGTGCCCGAGGACAGGGGTGGTACGAGCAGTACTTC. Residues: CSARGQGWYEQYF.

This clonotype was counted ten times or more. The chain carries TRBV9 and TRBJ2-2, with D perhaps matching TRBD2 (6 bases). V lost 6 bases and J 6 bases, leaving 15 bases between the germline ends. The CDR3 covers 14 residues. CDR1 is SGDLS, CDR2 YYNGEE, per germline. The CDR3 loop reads CASNSGSLPGELFF. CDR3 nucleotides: TGTGCCAGCAACTCCGGGAGCTTGCCCGGGGAGCTGTTTTTT.